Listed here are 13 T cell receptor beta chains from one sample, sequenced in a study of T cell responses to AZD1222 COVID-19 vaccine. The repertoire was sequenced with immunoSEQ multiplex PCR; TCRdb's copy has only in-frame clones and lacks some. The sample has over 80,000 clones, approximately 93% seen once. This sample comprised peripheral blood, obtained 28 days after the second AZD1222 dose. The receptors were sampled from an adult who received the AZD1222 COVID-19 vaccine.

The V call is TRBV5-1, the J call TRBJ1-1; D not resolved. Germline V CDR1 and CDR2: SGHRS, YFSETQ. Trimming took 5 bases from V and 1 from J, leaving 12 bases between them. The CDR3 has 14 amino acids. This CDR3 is CASRAGVSNTEAFF. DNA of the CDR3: TGCGCCAGCAGGGCAGGAGTCTCGAACACTGAAGCTTTCTTT.

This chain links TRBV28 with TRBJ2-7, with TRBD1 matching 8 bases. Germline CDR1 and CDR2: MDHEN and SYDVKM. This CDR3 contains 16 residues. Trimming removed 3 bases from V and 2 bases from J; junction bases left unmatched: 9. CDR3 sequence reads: CASSFYRGTGPYEQYF. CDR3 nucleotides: TGTGCCAGCAGTTTTTATCGTGGGACAGGCCCCTACGAGCAGTACTTC.

DNA of the CDR3: TGCAGCGTTGACGACAGGGGGAACTATGGCTACACCTTC. Translated: CSVDDRGNYGYTF. The chain employs TRBV29-1 and TRBJ1-2; 9 bases match TRBD1. The V and J ends lost 3 bases and 2 bases, in that order; junction bases with no gene match: 1. Germline CDR1 and CDR2: SQVTM and ANQGSEA. This CDR3 region has 13 residues.

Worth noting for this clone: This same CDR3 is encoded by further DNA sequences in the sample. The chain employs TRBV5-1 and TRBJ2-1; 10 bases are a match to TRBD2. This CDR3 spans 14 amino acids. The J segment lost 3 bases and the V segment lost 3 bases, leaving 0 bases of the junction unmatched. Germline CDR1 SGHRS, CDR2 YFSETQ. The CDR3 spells CASSSSGGYNEQFF. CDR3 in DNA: TGCGCCAGCAGCTCTAGCGGGGGCTACAATGAGCAGTTCTTC. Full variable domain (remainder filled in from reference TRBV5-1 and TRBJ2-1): KAGVTQTPRYLIKTRGQQVTLSCSPISGHRSVSWYQQTPGQGLQFLFEYFSETQRNKGNFPGRFSGRQFSNSRSEMNVSTLELGDSALYLCASSSSGGYNEQFFGPGTRLTVL.

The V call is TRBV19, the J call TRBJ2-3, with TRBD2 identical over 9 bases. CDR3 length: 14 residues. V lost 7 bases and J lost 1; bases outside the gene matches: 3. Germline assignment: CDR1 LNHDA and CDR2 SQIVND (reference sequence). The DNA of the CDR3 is TGTGCCAGTAAGACTAGCGGAGGCACAGATACGCAGTATTTT. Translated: CASKTSGGTDTQYF.

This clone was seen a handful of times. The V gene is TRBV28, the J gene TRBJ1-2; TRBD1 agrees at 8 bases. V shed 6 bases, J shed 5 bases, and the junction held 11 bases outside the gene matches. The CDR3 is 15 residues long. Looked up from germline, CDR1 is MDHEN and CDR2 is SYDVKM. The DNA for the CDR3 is TGTGCCAGCAGGCCACGGACAGGGTGGGGTTATGGCTACACCTTC. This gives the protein CASRPRTGWGYGYTF.

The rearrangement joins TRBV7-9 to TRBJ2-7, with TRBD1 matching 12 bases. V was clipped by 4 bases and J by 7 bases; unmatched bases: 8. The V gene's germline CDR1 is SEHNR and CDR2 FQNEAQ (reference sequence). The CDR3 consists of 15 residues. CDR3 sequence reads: CASSSSGTGGAEQYF. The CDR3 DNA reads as TGTGCCAGCAGCTCCTCCGGGACAGGGGGCGCAGAGCAGTACTTC.

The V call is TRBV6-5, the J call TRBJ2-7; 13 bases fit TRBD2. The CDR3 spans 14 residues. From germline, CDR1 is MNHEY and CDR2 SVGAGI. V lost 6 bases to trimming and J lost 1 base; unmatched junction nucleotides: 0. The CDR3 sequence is CASRLAGGSYEQYF. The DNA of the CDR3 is TGTGCCAGCAGACTAGCGGGAGGGTCCTACGAGCAGTACTTC.

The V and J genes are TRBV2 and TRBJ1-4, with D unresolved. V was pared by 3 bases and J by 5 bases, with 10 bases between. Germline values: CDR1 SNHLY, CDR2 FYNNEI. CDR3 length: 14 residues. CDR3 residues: CASSDGRHNEKLFF. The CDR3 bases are TGTGCCAGCAGTGACGGCAGGCACAATGAAAAACTGTTTTTT.

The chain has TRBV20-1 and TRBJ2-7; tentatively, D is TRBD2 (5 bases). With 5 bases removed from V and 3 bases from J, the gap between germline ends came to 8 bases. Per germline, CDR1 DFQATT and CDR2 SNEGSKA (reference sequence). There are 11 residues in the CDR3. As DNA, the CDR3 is TGCAGTGCTTCCGGGAACTACGAGCAGTACTTC. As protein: CSASGNYEQYF.

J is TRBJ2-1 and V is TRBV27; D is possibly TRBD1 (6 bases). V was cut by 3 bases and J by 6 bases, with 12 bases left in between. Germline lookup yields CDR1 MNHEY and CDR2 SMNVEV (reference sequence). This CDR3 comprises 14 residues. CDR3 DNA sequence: TGTGCCAGCAGTTTGTGGGGGCCCAGCAATGAGCAGTTCTTC. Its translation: CASSLWGPSNEQFF.

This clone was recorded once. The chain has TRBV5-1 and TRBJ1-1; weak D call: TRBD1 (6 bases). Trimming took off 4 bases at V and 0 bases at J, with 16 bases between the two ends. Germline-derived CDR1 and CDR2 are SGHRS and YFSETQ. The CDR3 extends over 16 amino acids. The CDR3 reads CASSRGQRSVNTEAFF. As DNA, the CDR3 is TGCGCCAGCAGCCGAGGACAGCGGTCGGTGAACACTGAAGCTTTCTTT.

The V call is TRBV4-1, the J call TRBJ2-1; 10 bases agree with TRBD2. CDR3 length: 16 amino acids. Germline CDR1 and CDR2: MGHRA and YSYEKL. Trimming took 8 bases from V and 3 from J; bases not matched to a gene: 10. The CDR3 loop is CASSEREGRGYNEQFF. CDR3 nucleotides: TGCGCCAGCTCGGAGCGGGAGGGCCGTGGCTACAATGAGCAGTTCTTC.